Included here is one TCR beta chain sequence, with context. The data originate from a study of cytomegalovirus exposure and HLA in healthy donors. Here immunoSEQ multiplex PCR was the method, and the copy in TCRdb shows in-frame clones only, minus some. Among 300,000 to 400,000 clones listed, 86% were seen once. Source material: PBMCs. The clonotype was recovered from a woman between 18 and 29 years old in good health and CMV-seronegative.

CDR3 in DNA: TGTGCCAGCAGTTACTCAATGGGCAGTATAAGCGAGCAGTACTTC. Residues: CASSYSMGSISEQYF. V gene TRBV6-5 combines with J gene TRBJ2-7; unclear D gene. V lost 0 bases to trimming and J lost 6 bases, with 15 bases between them. CDR1 is MNHEY, CDR2 SVGAGI, per germline. There are 15 residues in the CDR3.